Listed below are T cell receptor beta chains from one sample, sequenced in a study of shared clonotypes between healthy human individuals. Assay used: immunoSEQ multiplex PCR; TCRdb lists only in-frame clones, some missing. The data show under 1,100,000 clones, under 80% seen once. Sequenced input: memory CD4+ T cells sorted from blood. Receptors originate from a man aged 18 to 29 in good health. The CDR3 runs from the conserved cysteine through the conserved F or W. D genes are given only for firm matches. For some rows the clone size is stated as once, few or many, or as a class when expanded; others skip it.

V gene	D gene	J gene	clone size	CDR3 length	CDR3 DNA	CDR3 protein
TRBV6-1	TRBD1	TRBJ2-7	-	12	TGTGCCAGCAGTGTTGGGACAGATATGCAGTACTTC	CASSVGTDMQYF
TRBV9	-	TRBJ1-3	-	13	TGTGCCAGCAGCCAATTCTCTGGAAACACCATATATTTT	CASSQFSGNTIYF
TRBV6-5	TRBD1	TRBJ1-2	-	14	TGTGCCAGCAGTCTGACAGGGGATAACTATGGCTACACCTTC	CASSLTGDNYGYTF
TRBV2	TRBD2	TRBJ2-2	few	17	TGTGCCAGCAGCCCCAATAGCGGGAGCCCAACCACCGGGGAGCTGTTTTTT	CASSPNSGSPTTGELFF
TRBV21-1	-	TRBJ2-1	once	18	TGTGCCAGCAGCTTGGGGGATAGCGGGAGGATTTCCTACAATGAGCAGTTCTTC	CASSLGDSGRISYNEQFF
TRBV5-1	-	TRBJ1-4	-	16	TGCGCCAGCAGCCCTGAAGGACAGACCGAGCGTGAAAAACTGTTTTTT	CASSPEGQTEREKLFF
TRBV7-2	TRBD2	TRBJ2-7	-	16	TGTGCCAGCAGCTTAGGGTCCCTAGCGGGAGGGTACGAGCAGTACTTC	CASSLGSLAGGYEQYF
TRBV2	TRBD2	TRBJ2-7	-	15	TGTGCCAGCAGTGAACGGACTAGGAGCTCCTACGAGCAGTACTTC	CASSERTRSSYEQYF
TRBV27	-	TRBJ2-7	-	11	TGTGCCAGCAGGGAGGGCCTTAGCTTGAACTTC	CASREGLSLNF
TRBV4-3	TRBD1	TRBJ1-5	-	15	TGCGCCAGCAGCCAAGATCGAGGGGGCAGTCAGCCCCAGCATTTT	CASSQDRGGSQPQHF
TRBV7-2	-	TRBJ2-2	-	16	TGTGCCAGCAGTGAGTCCTCCCTTGGGGGGACCGGGGAGCTGTTTTTT	CASSESSLGGTGELFF
TRBV5-6	-	TRBJ2-7	-	14	TGTGCCAGCAGCTTGGAATTCCGCGGTCGCGAGCAGTACTTC	CASSLEFRGREQYF
TRBV5-6	TRBD1	TRBJ1-3	-	14	TGTGCCAGCAGCCATCTGGGGACGGACAGGGCCATATATTTT	CASSHLGTDRAIYF
TRBV7-9	-	TRBJ1-1	few	15	TGTGCCAGCAGCTTTTACCCCCGACAGGCCACTGAAGCTTTCTTT	CASSFYPRQATEAFF
TRBV9	TRBD2	TRBJ2-2	-	16	TGTGCCAGCAGCGTCGGGACTAGCGGGAACACCGGGGAGCTGTTTTTT	CASSVGTSGNTGELFF
TRBV6-5	-	TRBJ1-2	-	15	TGTGCCAGCAGTCCTAATACCTCAGGGAGTGGTGGCTACACCTTC	CASSPNTSGSGGYTF
TRBV9	TRBD2	TRBJ2-1	-	16	TGTGCCAGCAGCGTGGCGAGCGGGGGGGCCAGGAATGAGCAGTTCTTC	CASSVASGGARNEQFF
TRBV7-9	TRBD1	TRBJ1-1	-	14	TGTGCCAGCAGCCCCAGGGGGCGGGTTACTGAAGCTTTCTTT	CASSPRGRVTEAFF
TRBV4-1	TRBD1	TRBJ2-1	-	17	TGCGCCAGCAGCCAAGAGGGCGGACAGGGGGCCTACAATGAGCAGTTCTTC	CASSQEGGQGAYNEQFF
TRBV5-1	-	TRBJ1-4	-	14	TGCGCCAGCAGCTTGGGTGGAATCAATGAAAAACTGTTTTTT	CASSLGGINEKLFF
TRBV28	-	TRBJ2-7	-	11	TGTGCCAGCAGTTTGAGGTACGAGCAGTACTTC	CASSLRYEQYF
TRBV6-1	TRBD1	TRBJ2-7	-	14	TGTGCCAGCAGATGGACAGGAAGCTCCTACGAGCAGTACTTC	CASRWTGSSYEQYF